The 20 T cell receptor beta chains listed next were all sequenced from one sample in a study of blood T cell repertoires in COVID-19. TCRdb's table, derived via immunoSEQ multiplex PCR, lists solely in-frame clones and lacks some. The sample records 300,000 to 350,000 clones, roughly 86% being singletons. Sequencing was done on a sample of PBMCs or T cells enriched from blood (not recorded which). These receptors originate from a woman in her 30s who had recovered from COVID-19.

This clone was observed a single time. V and J are TRBV29-1 and TRBJ2-7; 9 positions agree with TRBD2. The germline CDR1 and CDR2 sequences are SQVTM and ANQGSEA. V shed 7 bases and J 6 bases; nucleotides not matched to a gene: 13. The CDR3 loop spans 14 amino acids. The CDR3 DNA is TGCAGCGCCGGTACCTCTAGCGGGATCTCCGAGCAGTACTTC. It yields the protein CSAGTSSGISEQYF.

J is TRBJ2-3 and V is TRBV4-2, with D perhaps TRBD2 (6 bases). In germline, CDR1 is LGHNA, CDR2 YNFKEQ. CDR3 length: 17 amino acids. Trimming left V 0 bases short and J 5 bases short, with 18 bases between. The CDR3 region has the DNA TGTGCCAGCAGCCAAGATCTTGGTGGAGGGTTGGAAGATACGCAGTATTTT. Translation gives CASSQDLGGGLEDTQYF.

This clone was seen once. The V gene is TRBV18, the J gene TRBJ1-5, with D possibly being TRBD1 (5 bases). V was clipped by 6 bases and J by 3 bases, with 15 bases between them. Germline V gene lookup returns CDR1 KGHSH and CDR2 LQKENI. The CDR3 length is 15 residues. The CDR3 nucleotides are TGTGCCAGCTCGCGGGACGGCGGAAACAATCAGCCCCAGCATTTT. The encoded protein is CASSRDGGNNQPQHF.

This chain's CDR3 is CASSYEALSSGNTIYF. CDR3 DNA: TGTGCCAGCAGTTACGAAGCTCTAAGCTCTGGAAACACCATATATTTT. The rearrangement joins TRBV6-5 to TRBJ1-3; D is ambiguous. Germline V gene data show CDR1 as MNHEY and CDR2 as SVGAGI. This CDR3 is 16 amino acids long. The V and J ends lost 2 bases and 0 bases respectively, with 11 bases between them.

The chain couples TRBV2 to TRBJ1-2, with no clear D. Germline-derived CDR1 and CDR2 are SNHLY and FYNNEI. The CDR3 contains 12 residues. Trimming removed 8 bases at V and 8 bases at J, with 15 bases between. CDR3 sequence: CASWSGSQGYTF. The CDR3 DNA reads as TGTGCCAGCTGGTCGGGGTCGCAGGGCTACACCTTC.

This rearrangement joins TRBV6-2 or TRBV6-3 to TRBJ2-7; D ambiguous. This CDR3 has 10 amino acids. Trimming took 4 bases from V and 7 from J, leaving 5 bases between them. Germline-derived CDR1 and CDR2 are MNHEY and SVGEGT. As DNA, the CDR3 is TGTGCCAGCAGTTGGAGTGAGCAGTACTTC. Amino acid sequence: CASSWSEQYF.

V usage is TRBV19 and J usage is TRBJ2-2; no reliable D call. V was clipped by 7 bases and J by 2 bases, with 8 bases between them. The CDR3 contains 13 residues. Germline V gene lookup returns CDR1 LNHDA and CDR2 SQIVND (reference sequence). This CDR3 reads CASNYGNTGELFF. The CDR3 DNA sequence: TGTGCCAGTAATTACGGTAACACCGGGGAGCTGTTTTTT.

The genes are TRBV9 and TRBJ2-1; D not resolved. Germline assignment: CDR1 SGDLS and CDR2 YYNGEE. CDR3 size: 14 residues. Trimming stripped 4 bases from V and 2 bases from J, with 10 bases between. The CDR3 protein is CASSPRYTYNEQFF. Here the CDR3 DNA reads TGTGCCAGCAGCCCGCGATATACCTACAATGAGCAGTTCTTC.

In DNA, the CDR3 is TGTGCCAGCAGCTTAAGACTGACCTACGAGCAGTACTTC. Translating it yields CASSLRLTYEQYF. The chain couples TRBV7-9 to TRBJ2-7; D gene ambiguous. V lost 2 bases and J 2 bases, leaving 7 bases between the germline ends. Per germline, CDR1 SEHNR and CDR2 FQNEAQ (reference sequence). The CDR3 covers 13 residues.

The J gene is TRBJ2-7, the V gene TRBV4-1; perhaps TRBD1 as D (7 bases). This CDR3 is built from 15 residues. Germline V gives CDR1 MGHRA, CDR2 YSYEKL. The V end lost 1 base, the J end lost 3 bases, and 13 bases lay between the germline ends. CDR3 amino acids: CASSQGRDRFYEQYF. The CDR3 coding sequence is TGCGCCAGCAGCCAAGGGAGGGACAGATTCTACGAGCAGTACTTC.

The chain couples TRBV5-1 to TRBJ1-3; maybe TRBD1 (6 bases). CDR1 is SGHRS and CDR2 is YFSETQ in the germline V gene. This CDR3 is 14 amino acids long. V was clipped by 3 bases and J by 4 bases, with 11 bases between them. The chain's CDR3 is CASSWQGFGNTIYF. The CDR3 DNA is TGCGCCAGCAGCTGGCAGGGGTTCGGAAACACCATATATTTT.

This rearrangement joins TRBV19 to TRBJ2-7; D is ambiguous. Germline V CDR1 and CDR2: LNHDA, SQIVND (reference sequence). This CDR3 is 15 amino acids long. The V gene lost 2 bases and the J gene lost 2 bases, with 13 bases spanning the gap. CDR3: CASSIKGGAPYEQYF. Here the CDR3 DNA reads TGTGCCAGTAGTATAAAAGGCGGTGCCCCCTACGAGCAGTACTTC.

The rearrangement links TRBV9 to TRBJ1-1; 7 bases match TRBD1. This CDR3 is built from 15 residues. In germline, CDR1 is SGDLS, CDR2 YYNGEE. V lost 0 bases and J lost 2; bases outside the gene matches: 4. The CDR3 loop is CASSVGDRANTEAFF. The CDR3 DNA follows: TGTGCCAGCAGCGTAGGCGACAGGGCTAACACTGAAGCTTTCTTT.

This chain joins TRBV19 and TRBJ1-5; 7 nucleotides match TRBD1. Per germline, CDR1 LNHDA and CDR2 SQIVND (reference sequence). The CDR3 covers 14 residues. Unmatched junction bases numbered 6, after V lost 3 bases and J lost 7 bases. The CDR3 reads CASSMRGGGQPQHF. DNA for the CDR3: TGTGCCAGTAGTATGAGAGGGGGCGGACAGCCCCAGCATTTT.

The genes are TRBV11-2 and TRBJ2-5; TRBD1 matches at 8 bases. Losses at the gene ends were 5 bases for V and 1 base for J; bases not matched to a gene: 15. CDR3 length equals 18 residues. Germline V lookup: CDR1 SGHAT, CDR2 FQNNGV. CDR3 loop: CASSRYPPTGEFQETQYF. The CDR3 nucleotides are TGTGCCAGCAGCCGATACCCCCCGACAGGGGAATTCCAAGAGACCCAGTACTTC.

This sequence joins TRBV6-2 or TRBV6-3 and TRBJ1-5; D is undetermined. This CDR3 comprises 17 residues. Germline values: CDR1 MNHEY, CDR2 SVGEGT. The ends were cut back, 0 bases at V and 4 bases at J, with 16 bases in the middle. CDR3 amino acids: CASSYSPQSQRNQPQHF. For the CDR3, the DNA is TGTGCCAGCAGTTACTCGCCACAGAGTCAAAGGAATCAGCCCCAGCATTTT.

The chain is built from TRBV13 and TRBJ2-2, with TRBD2 matching over 16 bases. With 6 bases clipped from V and 3 bases from J, the junction kept 7 bases outside the gene matches. In germline, CDR1 is PRHDT, CDR2 FYEKMQ (reference sequence). CDR3 size: 18 residues. The DNA of the CDR3 is TGTGCCAGCAGGCCGGGACTAGCGGGAGGGCCCGACACCGGGGAGCTGTTTTTT. This gives the protein CASRPGLAGGPDTGELFF. The variable domain in full, completed from reference TRBV13 and TRBJ2-2, reads AAGVIQSPRHLIKEKRETATLKCYPIPRHDTVYWYQQGPGQDPQFLISFYEKMQSDKGSIPDRFSAQQFSDYHSELNMSSLELGDSALYFCASRPGLAGGPDTGELFFGEGSRLTVL.

The chain combines TRBV23-1 with TRBJ2-7; 7 bases fit TRBD2. TRBV23-1 is assigned to the ORF class and has an uncertain function. With V trimmed by 6 bases and J by 4 bases, 12 bases remained unmatched. CDR3 size: 15 residues. The CDR3 bases are TGCGCCAGCAGGCCCGAACGACTAGCAGTTTACGAGCAGTACTTC. It codes for CASRPERLAVYEQYF.

DNA for the CDR3: TGCAGCGTACTACCGGGACTAGCGAGGAATGAGCAGTTCTTC. Protein: CSVLPGLARNEQFF. This sequence joins TRBV29-1 and TRBJ2-1; the match to TRBD2 covers 10 bases. The V gene end was trimmed by 6 bases and the J gene end by 7 bases; junction bases not matched to a gene: 9. The V gene's germline CDR1 is SQVTM and CDR2 ANQGSEA. CDR3 length: 14 amino acids.

This chain connects TRBV19 to TRBJ2-2, with D unresolved. Germline V lookup: CDR1 LNHDA, CDR2 SQIVND (reference sequence). V lost 3 bases to trimming and J lost 1 base, with 6 bases between them. This CDR3 region has 14 residues. CDR3 sequence (DNA): TGTGCCAGTAGTATCCAACAGAACACCGGGGAGCTGTTTTTT. It codes for CASSIQQNTGELFF.